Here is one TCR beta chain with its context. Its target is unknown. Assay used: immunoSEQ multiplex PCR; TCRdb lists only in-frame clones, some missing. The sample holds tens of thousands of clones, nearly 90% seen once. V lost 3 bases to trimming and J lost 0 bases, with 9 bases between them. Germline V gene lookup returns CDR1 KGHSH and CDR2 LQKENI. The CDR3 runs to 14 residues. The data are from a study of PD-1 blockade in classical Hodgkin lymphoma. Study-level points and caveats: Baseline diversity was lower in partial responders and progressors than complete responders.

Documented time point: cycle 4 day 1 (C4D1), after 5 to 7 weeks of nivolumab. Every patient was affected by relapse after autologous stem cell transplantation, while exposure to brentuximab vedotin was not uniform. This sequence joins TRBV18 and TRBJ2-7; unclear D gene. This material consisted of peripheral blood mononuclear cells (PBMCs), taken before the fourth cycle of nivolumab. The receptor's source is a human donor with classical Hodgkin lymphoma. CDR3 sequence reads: CASSPQGYSYEQYF. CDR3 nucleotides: TGTGCCAGCTCACCCCAAGGATACTCCTACGAGCAGTACTTC.